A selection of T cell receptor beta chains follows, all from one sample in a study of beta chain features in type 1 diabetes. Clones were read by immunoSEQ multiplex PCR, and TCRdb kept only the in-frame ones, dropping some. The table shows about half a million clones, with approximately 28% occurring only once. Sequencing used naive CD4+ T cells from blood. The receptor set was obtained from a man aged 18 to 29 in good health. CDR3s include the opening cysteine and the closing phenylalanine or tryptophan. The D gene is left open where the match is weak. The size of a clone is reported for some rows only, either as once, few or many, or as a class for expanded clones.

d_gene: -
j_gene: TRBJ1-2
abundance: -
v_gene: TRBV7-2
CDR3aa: CASSFDRENYGYTF
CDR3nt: TGTGCCAGCAGCTTCGATAGGGAGAACTATGGCTACACCTTC

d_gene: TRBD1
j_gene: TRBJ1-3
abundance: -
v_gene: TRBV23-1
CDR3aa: CASTRPGQGAGNTIYF
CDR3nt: TGCGCCAGCACTCGTCCAGGACAGGGAGCTGGAAACACCATATATTTT

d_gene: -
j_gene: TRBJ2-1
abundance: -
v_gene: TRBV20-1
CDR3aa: CSARVRGRQFF
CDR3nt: TGCAGTGCTAGAGTCCGGGGGAGGCAGTTCTTC

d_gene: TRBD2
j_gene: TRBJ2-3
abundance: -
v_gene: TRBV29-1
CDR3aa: CSVTRLAGVGADTQYF
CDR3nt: TGCAGCGTTACGCGGCTAGCGGGAGTCGGGGCAGATACGCAGTATTTT

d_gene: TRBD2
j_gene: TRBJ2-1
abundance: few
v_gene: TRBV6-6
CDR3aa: CASSRDYLGEQFF
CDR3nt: TGTGCCAGCAGTAGGGACTATTTAGGGGAGCAGTTCTTC

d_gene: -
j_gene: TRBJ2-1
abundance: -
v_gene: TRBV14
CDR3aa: CASSTTALYNEQFF
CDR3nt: TGTGCCAGCAGTACGACGGCTCTCTACAATGAGCAGTTCTTC

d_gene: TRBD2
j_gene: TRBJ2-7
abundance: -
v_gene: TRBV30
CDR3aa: CAWTETSESYEQYF
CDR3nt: TGTGCCTGGACTGAGACTAGCGAGTCCTACGAGCAGTACTTC

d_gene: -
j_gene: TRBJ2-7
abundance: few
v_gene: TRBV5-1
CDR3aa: CASSSRGWIGTYEQYF
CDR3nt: TGCGCCAGCAGTTCACGGGGCTGGATCGGGACCTACGAGCAGTACTTC

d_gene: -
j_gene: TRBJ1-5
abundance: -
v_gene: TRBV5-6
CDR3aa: CASSVGLSNQPQHF
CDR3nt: TGTGCCAGCAGCGTGGGTCTTAGCAATCAGCCCCAGCATTTT

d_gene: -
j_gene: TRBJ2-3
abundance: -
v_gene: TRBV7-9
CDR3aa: CASSPSTAPIDTQYF
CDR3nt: TGTGCCAGCAGCCCTTCCACAGCCCCTATAGATACGCAGTATTTT

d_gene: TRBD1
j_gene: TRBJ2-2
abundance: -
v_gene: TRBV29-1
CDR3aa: CSARTGGNTGELFF
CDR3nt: TGCAGCGCTAGGACAGGGGGGAACACCGGGGAGCTGTTTTTT

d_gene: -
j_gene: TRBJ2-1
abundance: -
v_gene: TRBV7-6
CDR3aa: CASSLTYRAAGNNEQFF
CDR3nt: TGTGCCAGCAGCTTAACATACAGGGCGGCGGGGAACAATGAGCAGTTCTTC

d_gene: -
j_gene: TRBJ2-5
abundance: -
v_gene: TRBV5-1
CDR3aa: CASSLPDSLETQYF
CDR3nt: TGCGCCAGCAGCTTGCCGGATTCTTTGGAGACCCAGTACTTC

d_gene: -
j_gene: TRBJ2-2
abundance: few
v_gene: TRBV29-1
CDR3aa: CSAGPQLNTGELFF
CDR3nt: TGCAGCGCGGGCCCCCAGCTGAACACCGGGGAGCTGTTTTTT

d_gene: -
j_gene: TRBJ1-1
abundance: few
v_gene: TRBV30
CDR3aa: CAWTGRLSEAFF
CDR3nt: TGTGCCTGGACTGGCAGGCTCAGTGAAGCTTTCTTT

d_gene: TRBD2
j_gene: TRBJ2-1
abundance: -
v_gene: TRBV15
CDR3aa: CATSRPAGRNYNEQFF
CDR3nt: TGTGCCACCAGCAGACCAGCGGGAAGGAATTACAATGAGCAGTTCTTC

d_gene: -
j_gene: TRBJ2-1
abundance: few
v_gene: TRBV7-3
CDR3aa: CASSLGSPSYNEQFF
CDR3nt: TGTGCCAGCAGCTTAGGCTCACCTTCCTACAATGAGCAGTTCTTC

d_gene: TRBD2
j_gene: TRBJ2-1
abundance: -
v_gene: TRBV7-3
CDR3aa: CASSLPPGTSGALSSYNEQFF
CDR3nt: TGTGCCAGCAGCTTACCGCCCGGGACTAGCGGAGCCCTTAGCTCCTACAATGAGCAGTTCTTC

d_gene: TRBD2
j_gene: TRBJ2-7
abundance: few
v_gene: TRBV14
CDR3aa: CASSQWTSGTYEQYF
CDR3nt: TGTGCCAGCAGCCAATGGACTAGCGGTACCTACGAGCAGTACTTC

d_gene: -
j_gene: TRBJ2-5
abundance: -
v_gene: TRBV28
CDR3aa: CASSLGLQETQYF
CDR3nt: TGTGCCAGCAGTTTAGGGCTCCAAGAGACCCAGTACTTC

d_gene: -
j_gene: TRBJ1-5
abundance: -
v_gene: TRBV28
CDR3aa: CASRTVSNQPQHF
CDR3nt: TGTGCCAGCAGGACAGTTAGCAATCAGCCCCAGCATTTT

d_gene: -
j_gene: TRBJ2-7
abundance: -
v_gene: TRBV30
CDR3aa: CAWSVVGGMNEQYF
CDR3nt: TGTGCCTGGAGTGTAGTAGGAGGGATGAACGAGCAGTACTTC

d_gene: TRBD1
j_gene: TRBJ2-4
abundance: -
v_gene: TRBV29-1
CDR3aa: CSVRDTGAAKNIQYF
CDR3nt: TGCAGCGTGAGGGATACAGGGGCAGCCAAAAACATTCAGTACTTC